Below, 5 T cell receptor beta chains from the same sample are listed, as sequenced in a study of blood T cell repertoires in COVID-19. Measured with immunoSEQ multiplex PCR; TCRdb has only the in-frame clones, and not every one. The data show about 350,000 clones, 90% to 95% seen once. Specimen: peripheral blood. The receptors here all came from a woman younger than 30 who had recovered from COVID-19.

The J gene is TRBJ1-1, the V gene TRBV5-4, with D hard to call. CDR1 is SGHNT and CDR2 is YYREEE in the germline V gene (reference sequence). This CDR3 is 14 amino acids long. The V gene lost 6 bases and the J gene lost 3 bases, with 15 bases spanning the gap. CDR3: CASTEGPGYTEAFF. CDR3 in DNA: TGTGCCAGCACGGAAGGCCCGGGGTACACTGAAGCTTTCTTT.

CDR3 sequence reads: CSASQGTYYGYTF. The CDR3 DNA reads as TGCAGTGCTAGTCAGGGGACGTACTATGGCTACACCTTC. The chain employs TRBV20-1 and TRBJ1-2; D may be TRBD1 (6 bases). The ends were cut back, 3 bases at V and 3 bases at J, with 11 bases in the middle. The CDR3 covers 13 residues. The V gene's germline CDR1 is DFQATT and CDR2 SNEGSKA (reference sequence).

The chain carries TRBV7-9 and TRBJ2-1; D uncertain. CDR3 length: 13 amino acids. Trimming stripped 2 bases from V and 10 bases from J, with 12 bases between. Germline CDR1 is SEHNR and CDR2 is FQNEAQ (reference sequence). The CDR3 nucleotides are TGTGCCAGCAGCTTAACCACGGGTCCCGAGCAGTTCTTC. Translated: CASSLTTGPEQFF.

V is TRBV5-1 and J is TRBJ2-1, with D tentatively TRBD2 (6 bases). Germline CDR1 and CDR2: SGHRS and YFSETQ. Trimming shortened V by 2 bases and J by 6 bases, and 12 bases separated the two germline ends. This CDR3 comprises 14 residues. The CDR3 region has the DNA TGCGCCAGCAGCTTTGCAGCGGGCCTCAATGAGCAGTTCTTC. Its protein product is CASSFAAGLNEQFF.

This chain joins TRBV27 and TRBJ1-2; D remains ambiguous. Germline V CDR1 and CDR2: MNHEY, SMNVEV (reference sequence). The CDR3 consists of 16 residues. Between the trimmed V and J ends, which lost 0 bases and 8 bases, there was a span of 19 bases. This CDR3 reads CASSLSYLGKLGGYTF. The CDR3, as DNA: TGTGCCAGCAGTTTATCGTATCTAGGAAAGCTCGGGGGCTACACCTTC.